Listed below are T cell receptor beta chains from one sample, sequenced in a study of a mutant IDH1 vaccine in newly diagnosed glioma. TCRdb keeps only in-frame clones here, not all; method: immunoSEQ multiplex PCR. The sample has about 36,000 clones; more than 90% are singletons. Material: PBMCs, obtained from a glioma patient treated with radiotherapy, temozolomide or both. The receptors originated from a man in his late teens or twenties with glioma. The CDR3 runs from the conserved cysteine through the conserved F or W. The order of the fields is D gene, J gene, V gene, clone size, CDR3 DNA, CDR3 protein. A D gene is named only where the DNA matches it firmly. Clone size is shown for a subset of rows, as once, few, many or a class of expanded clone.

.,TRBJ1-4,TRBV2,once,TGTGCCAGCCGGACACATAATGAAAAACTGTTTTTT,CASRTHNEKLFF
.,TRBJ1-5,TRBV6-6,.,TGTGCCAGCAGTTTCGACGCTAGCAATCAGCCCCAGCATTTT,CASSFDASNQPQHF
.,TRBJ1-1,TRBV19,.,TGTGCCAGTAGTATCCGACGCTTTGAAGCTTTCTTT,CASSIRRFEAFF
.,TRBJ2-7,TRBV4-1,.,TGCGCCAGCAGCCGTTGGGCTGGGGAGTCCTACGAGCAGTACTTC,CASSRWAGESYEQYF
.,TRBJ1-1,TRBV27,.,TGTGCCACGCGGAACAGCCTCTCGAACACTGAAGCTTTCTTT,CATRNSLSNTEAFF
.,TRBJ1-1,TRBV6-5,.,TGTGCCAGCAGTTACTCACGGGAGAACACTGAAGCTTTCTTT,CASSYSRENTEAFF
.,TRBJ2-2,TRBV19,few,TGTGCCAGTAGTATCCCCGGGGAGCTGTTTTTT,CASSIPGELFF
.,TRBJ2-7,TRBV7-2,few,TGTGCCAGCAGCTTAGGTCTGGGGGCGTTAGAGCAGTACTTC,CASSLGLGALEQYF
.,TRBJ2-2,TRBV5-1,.,TGCGCCAGCAGCCGACGTGAGTCTTACACCGGGGAGCTGTTTTTT,CASSRRESYTGELFF
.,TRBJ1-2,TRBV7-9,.,TGTGCCAGCAGCTTGTTGGATAACTATGGCTACACCTTC,CASSLLDNYGYTF
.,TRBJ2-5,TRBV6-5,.,TGTGCCAGCGGGTCGTACCAAGAGACCCAGTACTTC,CASGSYQETQYF
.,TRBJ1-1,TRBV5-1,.,TGCGCCAGCAGCTTGGGGCCGAACACTGAAGCTTTCTTT,CASSLGPNTEAFF
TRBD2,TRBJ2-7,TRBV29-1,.,TGCAGCGTCAAGGTAGCGGGAGGCCTAGCCTACGAGCAGTACTTC,CSVKVAGGLAYEQYF
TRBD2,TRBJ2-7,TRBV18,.,TGTGCCAGCTCACCGGGACTAGCGGGAGTCTACGAGCAGTACTTC,CASSPGLAGVYEQYF
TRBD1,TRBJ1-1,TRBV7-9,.,TGTGCCAGCAGGCCAGGGGGCGAAGTCACTGAAGCTTTCTTT,CASRPGGEVTEAFF
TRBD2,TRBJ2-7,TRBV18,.,TGTGCCAGCTCACCACAAAGATCCCGAGGGACTAGCATTCTTGAGCAGTACTTC,CASSPQRSRGTSILEQYF
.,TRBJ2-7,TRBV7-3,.,TGTGCCAGCAGCTTACTAGACTCCTACGAGCAGTACTTC,CASSLLDSYEQYF
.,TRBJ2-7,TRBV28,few,TGTGCCAGCAGCCTGGGTTACTACGAGCAGTACTTC,CASSLGYYEQYF
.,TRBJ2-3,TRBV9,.,TGTGCCAGCAGCCTCTCGACGGGGCTCGCAACAGATACGCAGTATTTT,CASSLSTGLATDTQYF
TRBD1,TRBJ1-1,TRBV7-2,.,TGTGCCAGCAGCCCGGGACAGGGGATCGCTGAAGCTTTCTTT,CASSPGQGIAEAFF
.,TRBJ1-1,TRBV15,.,TGTGCCACCAGCAGTCCGGGGGGGTGGGGCACTGAAGCTTTCTTT,CATSSPGGWGTEAFF
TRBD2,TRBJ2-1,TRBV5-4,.,TGTGCCAGCAGCGACGGGACTAGTAGGGTCAATGAGCAGTTCTTC,CASSDGTSRVNEQFF
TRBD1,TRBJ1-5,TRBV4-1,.,TGCGCCAGCAGCCCTACCGATCAACAGGGGGGTCGCCAGCCCCAGCATTTT,CASSPTDQQGGRQPQHF
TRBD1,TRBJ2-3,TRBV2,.,TGTGCCAGCAGTGAAGGGGACAGAGGCACAGATACGCAGTATTTT,CASSEGDRGTDTQYF
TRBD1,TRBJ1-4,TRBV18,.,TGTGCCAGCTCACCACCGGGACAGGGAGGACCTAATGAAAAACTGTTTTTT,CASSPPGQGGPNEKLFF
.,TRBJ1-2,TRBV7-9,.,TGTGCCAGCAGCTTTGCCTGGGGGGCGGGCAGCGGCTACACCTTC,CASSFAWGAGSGYTF
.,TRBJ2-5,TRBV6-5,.,TGTGCCAGCAGTTACTCATCGAACAGGGCCAGAGAGACCCAGTACTTC,CASSYSSNRARETQYF
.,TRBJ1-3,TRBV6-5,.,TGTGCCAGCAGGGGACGGTTCTCTGGAAACACCATATATTTT,CASRGRFSGNTIYF
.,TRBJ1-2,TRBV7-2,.,TGTGCCAGCAGCATCGACAGAAGTGGCTACACCTTC,CASSIDRSGYTF
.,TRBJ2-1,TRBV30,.,TGTGCCTGGAGTGTAGGGGATGAGCAGTTCTTC,CAWSVGDEQFF
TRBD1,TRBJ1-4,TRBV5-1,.,TGCGCCAGCAGCGCGCCGACAGGGCCAGGGGGTAATGAAAAACTGTTTTTT,CASSAPTGPGGNEKLFF
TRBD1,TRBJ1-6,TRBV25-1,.,TGTGCCAGCAGCCTAAGGGGGACAGGGGTTAATTCACCCCTCCACTTT,CASSLRGTGVNSPLHF
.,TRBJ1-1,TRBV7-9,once,TGTGCCAGCAGCTATAGTCCAGGGGCTGAAGCTTTCTTT,CASSYSPGAEAFF